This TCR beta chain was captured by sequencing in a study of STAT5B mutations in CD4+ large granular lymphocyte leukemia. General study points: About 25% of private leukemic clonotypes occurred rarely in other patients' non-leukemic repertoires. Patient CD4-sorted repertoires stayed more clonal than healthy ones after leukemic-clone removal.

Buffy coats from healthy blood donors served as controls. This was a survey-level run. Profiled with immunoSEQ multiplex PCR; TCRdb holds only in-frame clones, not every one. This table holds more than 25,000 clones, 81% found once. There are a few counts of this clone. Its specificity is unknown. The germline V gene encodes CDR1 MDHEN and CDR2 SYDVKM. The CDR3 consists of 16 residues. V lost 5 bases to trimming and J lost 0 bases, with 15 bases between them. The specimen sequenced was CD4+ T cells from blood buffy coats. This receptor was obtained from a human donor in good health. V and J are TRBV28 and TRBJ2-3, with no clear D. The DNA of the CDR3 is TGTGCCAGCAGTGACCCCGGGTCCCGAAGCACAGATACGCAGTATTTT. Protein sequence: CASSDPGSRSTDTQYF.